This section outlines one TCR beta chain sequence together with its context. The data belong to a study of blood T cell repertoires in COVID-19. Whole-study context: Acute-phase and convalescent COVID-19 samples originated in the United States, Italy and Spain. In each case, the material was cDNA or gDNA derived from T cells, B-cell-depleted T cells, or PBMCs.

V was trimmed by 1 base and J by 0 bases, leaving 11 bases between them. The length of the CDR3 is 16 residues. Germline values: CDR1 LNHNV, CDR2 YYDKDF (reference sequence). The method was immunoSEQ multiplex PCR; TCRdb's version includes in-frame clones alone and lacks a portion of them. This repertoire shows approximately 230,000 clones, 80% to 90% found once; its top ten account for about 2.2%. The origin of this receptor is a man under 40 who had recovered from COVID-19. This chain links TRBV15 with TRBJ2-3; possible D gene TRBD2, 7 bases. Sequenced sample: peripheral blood. This chain's CDR3 is CATSRGRGASTDTQYF. CDR3 nucleotides: TGTGCCACCAGCAGAGGACGGGGGGCAAGCACAGATACGCAGTATTTT.